This is a list of T cell receptor beta chains from one sample in a study of T cells after yellow fever vaccination. TCRdb ran MiXCR on the 5' RACE reads and lists one entry per CDR3 protein. The sample consists of a few hundred thousand distinct CDR3 sequences, approximately 3.8% of them appearing once. Here the sequenced sample was PBMCs, taken on the day of the yellow fever booster vaccination. The receptors shown here come from a man younger than 35 who received the YFV17D yellow fever vaccine. Both conserved end residues are part of each CDR3. A D gene is named only where the DNA matches it firmly. Clone size, where shown, is once, few, many, or a class for clones that have expanded.

V gene,D gene,J gene,clone size,CDR3 DNA,CDR3 protein
TRBV5-1,NA,TRBJ1-1,NA,TGCGCCAGCAGCTTGGTTGAAGTCACTGAAGCTTTCTTT,CASSLVEVTEAFF
TRBV5-4,NA,TRBJ2-3,NA,TGTGCCAGCAGCCTTGAGATGGACCCTCGGTACTATACGCAGTATTTT,CASSLEMDPRYYTQYF
TRBV18,TRBD1,TRBJ1-1,many,TGTGCCAGCTCACCAGGGACAGGGGGGAACACTGAAGCTTTCTTT,CASSPGTGGNTEAFF
TRBV29-1,TRBD1,TRBJ1-1,many,TGCAGCGGTACCGGGACAGTGAACACTGAAGCTTTCTTT,CSGTGTVNTEAFF
TRBV7-3,NA,TRBJ2-3,many,TGTGCCAGCCGTGGCCCGAGCGCGGAAGAGACAGATACGCAGTATTTT,CASRGPSAEETDTQYF
TRBV10-3,NA,TRBJ1-2,many,TGTGCCATCATGGATGAGCGACAGGTTTATGGCTACACCTTC,CAIMDERQVYGYTF
TRBV5-1,NA,TRBJ1-5,many,TGCGCCAGCAGCTTGGGGGGCGCAGGGTGGGATCAGCCCCAGCATTTT,CASSLGGAGWDQPQHF
TRBV7-9,NA,TRBJ1-5,many,TGTGCCAGCAGCGGCGTCGGCTTAAATCAGCCCCAGCATTTT,CASSGVGLNQPQHF
TRBV11-2,NA,TRBJ2-1,NA,TGTGCCAGCAGCCCGCTAGGGCTTGAGCAGTTCTTC,CASSPLGLEQFF
TRBV2,TRBD2,TRBJ2-6,few,TGTGCCAGCGGGAGGGACTCTGGGGCCAACGTCCTGACTTTC,CASGRDSGANVLTF
TRBV28,NA,TRBJ1-2,NA,TGTGCCAGCACCATCCAGGCGGCAGGTTTAAGTGGCTACACCTTC,CASTIQAAGLSGYTF
TRBV6-6,NA,TRBJ2-3,many,TGTGCCAGCTGTCGGATGGCAGATACGCAGTATTTT,CASCRMADTQYF
TRBV27,TRBD1,TRBJ2-4,few,TGTGCCAGCAGTTACACCTACAGGGGTAGCAAAAACATTCAGTACTTC,CASSYTYRGSKNIQYF
TRBV12-5,NA,TRBJ1-5,few,TGTGCTAGTGGTTTGTCCCTATCGTCCTATAGCAATCAGCCCCAGCATTTT,CASGLSLSSYSNQPQHF
TRBV12-3/TRBV12-4,NA,TRBJ2-7,many,TGTGCCAGCAGTTTTGGAGATTCCTCCACCTACGAGCAGTACTTC,CASSFGDSSTYEQYF
TRBV5-1,NA,TRBJ2-7,many,TGCGCCAGCAGCTCGTCAAGAGGACACGAGGACTTCTACGAGCAGTACTTC,CASSSSRGHEDFYEQYF
TRBV20-1,TRBD1,TRBJ2-5,few,TGCAGTGCCCAAGACGCGACAGGGGGGACCCAGTACTTC,CSAQDATGGTQYF
TRBV7-2,NA,TRBJ1-5,few,TGTGCCAGCAGCAGGCTGGATTCGGATCAGCCCCAGCATTTT,CASSRLDSDQPQHF
TRBV12-3/TRBV12-4,TRBD1,TRBJ1-1,many,TGTGCCAGCAGTTCCCCGGGACAGGGGACTGAAGCTTTCTTT,CASSSPGQGTEAFF
TRBV7-2,NA,TRBJ1-6,many,TGTGCCAGCAGCCGATCTGGGACGGATAATTCACCCCTCCACTTT,CASSRSGTDNSPLHF
TRBV19,NA,TRBJ2-2,many,TGTGCCAGTAGTCCAGGGGCCTCTCCCAACACCGGGGAGCTGTTTTTT,CASSPGASPNTGELFF
TRBV5-1,NA,TRBJ2-1,many,TGCGCCAGCAGCTGGGAGACGACCCTAGGCTACAATGAGCAGTTCTTC,CASSWETTLGYNEQFF
TRBV12-3/TRBV12-4,NA,TRBJ1-2,many,TGTGCCAGCAGTTTCCGGGGCGGCTTCTATGGCTACACCTTC,CASSFRGGFYGYTF
TRBV30,NA,TRBJ2-5,many,TGTGCCTGGAGTTTCGGGTCCCAAGAGACCCAGTACTTC,CAWSFGSQETQYF
TRBV3-1,NA,TRBJ2-3,many,TGTGCCAGCAGCCAATTTACCTTCGCAGATACGCAGTATTTT,CASSQFTFADTQYF
TRBV20-1,TRBD2,TRBJ2-1,few,TGCAGTGCTAGAGATCTTAGCGGGGTGTATGAGCAGTTCTTC,CSARDLSGVYEQFF
TRBV18,NA,TRBJ2-7,few,TGTGCCAGCTCACCTGGACAGTTTTCTTCCTACGAGCAGTACTTC,CASSPGQFSSYEQYF
TRBV15,NA,TRBJ2-7,many,TGTGCCACCAGCAGAGTTGCGGTTGGCTACGAGCAGTACTTC,CATSRVAVGYEQYF
TRBV7-3,NA,TRBJ2-2,many,TGTGCCAGCAGGCCGTCCAGGGGGAACACCGGGGAGCTGTTTTTT,CASRPSRGNTGELFF
TRBV10-2,TRBD2,TRBJ2-1,NA,TGCGCCAGCAGTGCAGCTAGCGGGGGGGCCAGCGATGAGCAGTTCTTC,CASSAASGGASDEQFF
TRBV6-5,NA,TRBJ1-4,NA,TGTGCCAGCAGTTACTATGAGGGGGGACAAAAACTGTTTTTT,CASSYYEGGQKLFF
TRBV9,NA,TRBJ1-2,few,TGTGCCAGCCCCCCTGGGGTCACTAACTATGGCTACACCTTC,CASPPGVTNYGYTF
TRBV20-1,NA,TRBJ2-1,NA,TGCAGTGGTCTCGGGCTAAACTCCTACAATGAGCAGTTCTTC,CSGLGLNSYNEQFF
TRBV20-1,TRBD1,TRBJ2-3,few,TGCAGTGCTACACACCGACAGGGGAAGGGCACAGATACGCAGTATTTT,CSATHRQGKGTDTQYF
TRBV20-1,TRBD1,TRBJ2-1,many,TGCAGTGCGCCAAGGGACAGGGGTGGAGAGCAGTTCTTC,CSAPRDRGGEQFF
TRBV7-8,NA,TRBJ1-2,many,TGTGCCAGCACCTATGGATCTTATGGCTACACCTTC,CASTYGSYGYTF
TRBV18,NA,TRBJ1-1,NA,TGTGCCAGCTCACAAACGGAGGAGGAAATGATAGCTTTCTTT,CASSQTEEEMIAFF
TRBV14,NA,TRBJ2-3,NA,TGTGCCAGCAGCCAAGCCCTCCAAGATACGCAGTATTTT,CASSQALQDTQYF
TRBV3-1,NA,TRBJ2-5,NA,TGTGCCAGCAGCCATGAACTCCTTTCTGTGTCGGGAGAGACCCAGTACTTC,CASSHELLSVSGETQYF
TRBV12-3/TRBV12-4,NA,TRBJ1-5,few,TGTGCCAGCAGTTTCGCAGGGTTCAGCAATCAGCCCCAGCATTTT,CASSFAGFSNQPQHF
TRBV7-9,TRBD1,TRBJ2-7,many,TGTGCCAGCAGCCCCGGGACAGGGGAATACGAGCAGTACTTC,CASSPGTGEYEQYF
TRBV4-3,TRBD2,TRBJ2-1,many,TGCGCCAGCAGCCAAGACCCTACGACTAGCGGGGGGCCTAGCTCCTACAATGAGCAGTTCTTC,CASSQDPTTSGGPSSYNEQFF
TRBV9,TRBD2,TRBJ2-3,many,TGTGCCAGCAGCTCGGCTAGCGGGGGTGCAGATACGCAGTATTTT,CASSSASGGADTQYF
TRBV6-6,TRBD1,TRBJ1-2,many,TGTGCCAGCAGCCCCGGGACAGGGACCTATGGCTACACCTTC,CASSPGTGTYGYTF
TRBV18,NA,TRBJ2-3,few,TGTGCCAGCTCGTCCGTCTCGGGACTCGACACAGATACGCAGTATTTT,CASSSVSGLDTDTQYF
TRBV19,NA,TRBJ2-5,few,TGTGCCAGTAGTCCGCATCCGGCTGGAGAGACCCAGTACTTC,CASSPHPAGETQYF
TRBV5-4,NA,TRBJ2-3,many,TGTGCCAGCAGCTTGGAGTCCGGGGGATTCGTTACGCAGTATTTT,CASSLESGGFVTQYF
TRBV5-1,TRBD1,TRBJ2-7,many,TGCGCCAGCAGCGAGGGACAGGGGATAAGAGACGAGCAGTACTTC,CASSEGQGIRDEQYF
TRBV3-1,NA,TRBJ1-4,few,TGTGCCAGCAGCCAGCGAGGGACTGAAAAACTGTTTTTT,CASSQRGTEKLFF
TRBV24-1,NA,TRBJ1-5,NA,TGTGCCACCTCAGAGCGGCAGAGCAATCAGCCCCAGCATTTT,CATSERQSNQPQHF